This passage covers 12 T cell receptor beta chains from one sample sequenced in a study of CD8 T cells in ankylosing spondylitis. Study results and caveats: One TCR beta motif, made up of eight or nine highly homologous variants, appeared characteristic of ankylosing spondylitis blood.

Via MiXCR, TCRdb re-called the 5' RACE reads, giving one row per CDR3 protein. The sample includes about 440,000 distinct CDR3 sequences, roughly 18% of them seen just once. No antigen has been identified for these receptors. The source material was blood, either unsorted or a sorted T cell fraction (not recorded which). These receptors came from a male donor with ankylosing spondylitis.

The genes are TRBV20-1 and TRBJ2-7; D ambiguous. This CDR3 has 12 amino acids. The V gene lost 0 bases and the J gene lost 6 bases, with 9 bases spanning the gap. Germline V CDR1 and CDR2: DFQATT, SNEGSKA (reference sequence). The CDR3 nucleotides read TGCAGTGCTAGAGATCTCTCGACCGAGCAGTACTTC. Protein sequence: CSARDLSTEQYF.

This clonotype was seen ten or more times. This chain joins TRBV29-1 and TRBJ1-2, with a weak D call TRBD1 (5 bases). The CDR3 has 11 residues. Germline V CDR1 and CDR2: SQVTM, ANQGSEA. Trimming stripped 3 bases from V and 7 bases from J, with 9 bases between. The CDR3 DNA sequence: TGCAGCGTTGAGCGGGGCAGTGGCTACACCTTC. This sequence encodes CSVERGSGYTF.

This clonotype has a count of ten or more. The chain combines TRBV12-3 or TRBV12-4 with TRBJ1-1; no clear D. The V end lost 6 bases, the J end lost 4 bases, and 15 bases lay between the germline ends. The CDR3 consists of 14 residues. This CDR3 is CASRFSSRSTEAFF. The CDR3 DNA reads TGTGCCAGCAGATTTAGTAGCAGGAGCACTGAAGCTTTCTTT.

The genes are TRBV18 and TRBJ2-1; either TRBD1 or TRBD2 may fit D (5 bases each). CDR3 length: 15 amino acids. Germline CDR1 KGHSH, CDR2 LQKENI. V was pared by 3 bases and J by 0 bases, with 9 bases between. This CDR3 is CASSPRDGSYNEQFF. The CDR3, as DNA: TGTGCCAGCTCACCCCGGGACGGCTCCTACAATGAGCAGTTCTTC.

This clonotype was found a few times. The chain links TRBV7-9 to TRBJ1-2; the D is unclear. The CDR3 sequence is 12 residues long. CDR1 SEHNR and CDR2 FQNEAQ come from the germline V gene (reference sequence). Trimming removed 4 bases at V and 8 bases at J, with 11 bases between. CDR3 protein: CASSYSVDGYTF. The CDR3 region has the DNA TGTGCCAGCAGCTACAGCGTTGACGGCTACACCTTC.

This sequence joins TRBV25-1 and TRBJ2-1; 10 bases are shared with TRBD1. There are 16 residues in the CDR3. Germline CDR1 reads MGHDK; CDR2 reads SYGVNS. Trimming at V came to 4 bases and at J to 2 bases, leaving 5 bases not matched to a gene. CDR3 nucleotides: TGTGCCAGCAGTGGATGGACAGGGGGGACCTACAATGAGCAGTTCTTC. As protein: CASSGWTGGTYNEQFF. The entire variable domain, with the rest obtained from reference TRBV25-1 and TRBJ2-1, is as follows: EADIYQTPRYLVIGTGKKITLECSQTMGHDKMYWYQQDPGMELHLIHYSYGVNSTEKGDLSSESTVSRIRTEHFPLTLESARPSHTSQYLCASSGWTGGTYNEQFFGPGTRLTVL.

The gene calls are TRBV20-1 and TRBJ2-2, with D hard to call. CDR1 and CDR2 (germline): DFQATT, SNEGSKA (reference sequence). V was shortened by 0 bases and J by 6 bases, with 11 bases between the two germline ends. This CDR3 has 14 residues. CDR3 DNA: TGCAGTGCTAGAGACGTGTCTGGGTCCGGGGAGCTGTTTTTT. It is translated as CSARDVSGSGELFF.

The table lists this clonotype with a few counts. The chain links TRBV20-1 to TRBJ1-5; D is possibly TRBD1 (6 bases). The ends were cut back, 4 bases at V and 5 bases at J, with 18 bases in the middle. Germline V lookup: CDR1 DFQATT, CDR2 SNEGSKA (reference sequence). The CDR3 spans 15 residues. The CDR3: CSAKNNLRGDQPQHF. The DNA for the CDR3 is TGCAGTGCTAAAAACAACTTAAGGGGGGATCAGCCCCAGCATTTT.

The table lists this clonotype with a few counts. V is TRBV20-1 and J is TRBJ1-1; TRBD1 is a possible D gene (6 bases). In germline, CDR1 is DFQATT, CDR2 SNEGSKA (reference sequence). The V end was cut by 2 bases, the J end by 2 bases, with 9 bases between. The CDR3 sequence is 13 residues long. The DNA for the CDR3 is TGCAGTGCTAGACGACAGGTAAACACTGAAGCTTTCTTT. It encodes CSARRQVNTEAFF.

There are many counts of this clonotype. The CDR3, as DNA: TGTGCCACCAGCAGAGCCACGGGGGGCTCTGGAAACACCATATATTTT. Translated: CATSRATGGSGNTIYF. The V gene is TRBV15, the J gene TRBJ1-3, with D maybe TRBD1 (5 bases). CDR1 and CDR2 from the germline V gene are LNHNV and YYDKDF (reference sequence). V lost 1 base to trimming and J lost 0 bases, with 10 bases between them. The CDR3 has 16 amino acids.

This clonotype has more than one count but fewer than ten. The chain uses TRBV5-1 and TRBJ2-1; no definite D call. CDR1 SGHRS and CDR2 YFSETQ come from the germline V gene. Between the trimmed V and J ends, which lost 7 bases and 5 bases, there was a span of 19 bases. This CDR3 is built from 15 residues. CDR3 protein: CASWKGPAQNNEQFF. The CDR3 DNA sequence: TGCGCCAGCTGGAAAGGACCCGCTCAAAACAATGAGCAGTTCTTC.

This clonotype was observed many times. This chain connects TRBV7-9 to TRBJ2-1; D unresolved. Germline CDR1 and CDR2: SEHNR and FQNEAQ (reference sequence). The CDR3 totals 14 residues. The germline V and J ends were trimmed by 2 bases and 3 bases, with 8 bases remaining between them. CDR3 in DNA: TGTGCCAGCAGCTTACTTAAGTTCTACAATGAGCAGTTCTTC. The encoded protein is CASSLLKFYNEQFF. Combining the CDR3 with reference TRBV7-9 and TRBJ2-1 gives the whole variable domain DTGVSQNPRHKITKRGQNVTFRCDPISEHNRLYWYRQTLGQGPEFLTYFQNEAQLEKSRLLSDRFSAERPKGSFSTLEIQRTEQGDSAMYLCASSLLKFYNEQFFGPGTRLTVL.